The subject of this entry is one T cell receptor (beta chain). These data are taken from a study of T cells in tuberculosis. Assay: immunoSEQ multiplex PCR; the TCRdb copy retains only in-frame clones and omits some. Among about 20,000 clones listed, roughly nine tenths were seen once. From germline, CDR1 is SGHTS and CDR2 YDEGEE. V lost 4 bases to trimming and J lost 0 bases; unmatched junction nucleotides: 13. This CDR3 region has 18 residues. This chain connects TRBV5-8 to TRBJ2-3; 8 bases line up with TRBD2. Sequenced sample: PBMCs. The TCR comes from a donor aged 10-30 years with latent tuberculosis or without tuberculosis infection. The CDR3 bases are TGTGCCAGCAGCCGGTGGGTAGCGGGGACGTCTAGCACAGATACGCAGTATTTT. As protein: CASSRWVAGTSSTDTQYF. The full variable domain, with the rest looked up from reference TRBV5-8 and TRBJ2-3, is EAGVTQSPTHLIKTRGQQATLRCSPISGHTSVYWYQQALGLGLQFLLWYDEGEERNRGNFPPRFSGRQFPNYSSELNVNALELEDSALYLCASSRWVAGTSSTDTQYFGPGTRLTVL.